This TCR beta chain was captured in a study of neurological immune-mediated disorders. Study-wide points: The most TCR clonal expansion was seen in HTLV-1-associated myelopathy, and the least was seen in multiple sclerosis, which fell below healthy controls.

At least ten counts were recorded for this clonotype. Its target is not known. Trimming removed 4 bases from V and 3 bases from J, with 18 bases in between. The CDR3 spans 16 residues. Germline V gene sequence: CDR1 SGHRS, CDR2 YFSETQ. The team produced cDNA through 5'RACE using 10-nucleotide random UMIs. A single run covered 15-18 subjects with over 190 million TCR-beta sequences. Each CDR3 protein gets one entry after TCRdb re-called the 5' RACE reads with MiXCR. The table includes roughly 32,000 distinct CDR3 sequences, 3.8% detected once. The chain joins TRBV5-1 to TRBJ2-3, with D possibly being TRBD2 (6 bases). The TCR comes from a man aged 25-45 years with multiple sclerosis. Sequencing was carried out using PBMCs. CDR3 region: CASSPGAAGLTDTQYF. In DNA, the CDR3 is TGCGCCAGCAGCCCCGGGGCGGCGGGGTTAACAGATACGCAGTATTTT. Variable domain in full (rest from reference TRBV5-1 and TRBJ2-3): KAGVTQTPRYLIKTRGQQVTLSCSPISGHRSVSWYQQTPGQGLQFLFEYFSETQRNKGNFPGRFSGRQFSNSRSEMNVSTLELGDSALYLCASSPGAAGLTDTQYFGPGTRLTVL.